This TCR beta chain was recovered during a study of T cell responses to AZD1222 COVID-19 vaccine listed by TCRdb under 2021. At the level of the whole study: A total of approximately 240 trial participants underwent TCR sequencing, of whom about 210 received two doses of AZD1222 and some 26 received two doses of the MenACWY control vaccine. Trial participants were enrolled by age into 18-55, 56-69 and 70-plus year subgroups, with approximately 160, 26 and 62 TCR-sequenced participants respectively. The paper as a whole reports these results and caveats: The 56-69-year group was small, and its depth increase did not reach significance, likely because of low power. Conclusions about previously exposed vaccinees are limited, since just a handful of AZD1222 recipients were seropositive for SARS-CoV-2 at baseline. No day 14 peak-response samples were available, so repertoires were characterized only after the peak T cell response. Participants were mostly white British and included more females than males, and it was suggested by the authors that clonal diversity may have been underestimated. CD4 TCRs associated with the vaccine covered the entire spike protein, and the dominant responses were in regions 160-218 and 743-854. Reportedly, close to half of the unique spike-specific TCRs recognized epitopes lying outside the regions that are mutated in the B.1.351 and B.1.1.7 variants. After two AZD1222 doses, both the breadth and the depth of spike-specific TCRs were significantly higher than at day 0 and than in MenACWY recipients.

The sample's time point, from its label and the paper: about 28 days (+/-7) after the second vaccine dose. Because spike-specific TCR depth and breadth did not differ between the two schedules, AZD1222 recipients who got a second dose at roughly 4 weeks were pooled with those who got a second dose at roughly 12 weeks. The vaccinee samples were drawn from two UK trials, COV001 and COV002, one of which was a single-blind randomized controlled phase 2/3 trial testing AZD1222 (ChAdOx1 nCoV-19) in healthy adults. For TCRbeta chain sequencing, PBMC samples from trial participants were taken at day 0 and at day 28 after the second dose. The CDR3 regions of human TCRbeta chains were analyzed by immunosequencing. Per the authors' processing: TCRs in the repertoires were matched against a reference library of SARS-CoV-2-specific TCRs that had been generated with the MIRA antigen-specificity platform. Breadth was defined as the fraction of unique TCRs that were SARS-CoV-2-associated, and depth was defined as the fraction of total T cells that were SARS-CoV-2-associated. Using the MIRA data, each spike-specific TCR was assigned both to the spike region to which the TCR was reactive and to a CD4 or CD8 class. Log10-transformed breadth and depth values were compared by one-way ANOVA with Sidak's multiple comparisons tests. Sourced from immuneACCESS, this table was stored by TCRdb with only in-frame sequences that have V and J called. A share of the clones is absent; for the studies checked, an unresolved V gene accounts for under half, and the remainder has no known explanation. That table supplies the V and J calls and clone size; D and trimming were determined from the DNA. Present in this sample are 90,000 to 130,000 clones, around 93% of which were seen just once. The ten largest clones capture about 3.1% of the sample.

Turning to this clone: This clone's antigen is unknown. No much larger clonotype is one base removed from it; base qualities were not supplied.

Inclusive of the bounding cysteine and phenylalanine, the CDR3 is 13 residues long. CDR3 DNA is the only sequence kept; it has 39 bases, read in frame from the first base. The germline ends are 13 bases apart after V is trimmed by 1 base and J by 9 bases. CDR1 and CDR2, looked up from the germline V gene, are SGHVS and FNYEAQ. This TCR was recovered from an adult who received the AZD1222 COVID-19 vaccine. Sequences were derived from peripheral blood, sampled 28 days after the second AZD1222 dose. In this chain, TRBV7-6 is recombined with TRBJ2-7; there is no confident call for the D gene. The DNA reads as follows: TGTGCCAGCAGCTTAGATTCTTCCCCCCCGCAGTACTTC. Its coded protein is CASSLDSSPPQYF.